The 9 T cell receptor beta chains below all came from one sample that was sequenced in a study of tissue T cells after allogeneic stem cell transplantation. Generated by immunoSEQ multiplex PCR, the TCRdb table keeps only in-frame clones and is missing some. The sample holds just under 10,000 clones, more than 50% seen once. The sequences come from tissue from the jejunum, collected at autopsy. The receptor set was obtained from a woman aged 18-49 years with breast cancer.

CDR3 nucleotides: TGCGCCAGCAGTATGTACGAGCAGTACTTC. Translating it yields CASSMYEQYF. V usage is TRBV10-1 and J usage is TRBJ2-7; D not certain. Between the trimmed V and J ends, which lost 5 bases and 4 bases, there was a span of 3 bases. The CDR3 runs to 10 residues. The V gene's germline CDR1 is WNHNN and CDR2 SYGVQD (reference sequence).

The J gene is TRBJ1-1, the V gene TRBV11-2, with TRBD1 identical over 8 bases. The CDR3 spans 17 residues. Germline V gives CDR1 SGHAT, CDR2 FQNNGV. Losses at the gene ends were 5 bases for V and 0 bases for J; bases not matched to a gene: 11. CDR3 sequence reads: CASSPPETGAMNTEAFF. In DNA, the CDR3 is TGTGCCAGCAGCCCGCCAGAGACAGGGGCCATGAACACTGAAGCTTTCTTT.

This chain joins TRBV7-2 and TRBJ2-7; D gene ambiguous. Trimming took 3 bases from V and 2 from J, leaving 11 bases between them. CDR1 is SGHTA and CDR2 is FQGNSA in the germline V gene. The CDR3 covers 14 residues. CDR3 amino acids: CASSFFRSTYEQYF. The CDR3 bases are TGTGCCAGCAGCTTCTTTCGGTCGACCTACGAGCAGTACTTC.

V gene TRBV24-1 combines with J gene TRBJ2-1; 7 nucleotides match TRBD2. Per germline, CDR1 KGHDR and CDR2 SFDVKD. CDR3 size: 13 residues. The CDR3: CARLRENVNEQFF. CDR3 DNA sequence: TGTGCTCGTTTGCGGGAGAACGTGAATGAGCAGTTCTTC.

The J gene is TRBJ2-5, the V gene TRBV7-2; 10 nucleotides agree with TRBD2. V lost 9 bases to trimming and J lost 5 bases; unmatched junction nucleotides: 6. The CDR3 length is 13 residues. Germline CDR1 SGHTA, CDR2 FQGNSA. The CDR3 DNA follows: TGTGCCAGTACGGCTAGCGGGGGTGAGACCCAGTACTTC. The encoded protein is CASTASGGETQYF.

V is TRBV7-3 and J is TRBJ2-1; TRBD2 aligns across 9 bases. The germline gives CDR1 SGHTA, CDR2 FQGTGA. V was pared by 3 bases and J by 6 bases, with 3 bases of the junction left unmatched. The CDR3 runs 14 residues. The CDR3 loop is CASSLTSGSNEQFF. CDR3 coding DNA: TGTGCCAGCAGCTTGACTAGCGGATCCAATGAGCAGTTCTTC.

J is TRBJ1-4 and V is TRBV2; weak D call: TRBD1 (5 bases). Germline CDR1 reads SNHLY; CDR2 reads FYNNEI. The CDR3 loop spans 13 amino acids. V lost 8 bases to trimming and J lost 7 bases, with 14 bases between them. The CDR3 sequence: CASLGQGFEKLFF. The CDR3, as DNA: TGTGCCAGCCTCGGGCAGGGTTTTGAAAAACTGTTTTTT.

The J gene is TRBJ1-6, the V gene TRBV4-1, with D tentatively TRBD1 (5 bases). Trimming removed 1 base from V and 9 bases from J, with 16 bases in between. The CDR3 runs 16 residues. Germline CDR1 MGHRA, CDR2 YSYEKL. The CDR3 coding sequence is TGCGCCAGCAGCCAAGCGAGCTGGGGGAGTAGTTCACCCCTCCACTTT. It codes for CASSQASWGSSSPLHF.

Comment on this clone: The same CDR3 also results from other DNA sequences found in this sample. The V gene is TRBV5-1, the J gene TRBJ2-3; D perhaps matches TRBD2 (5 bases). The CDR3 has 14 residues. Germline lookup yields CDR1 SGHRS and CDR2 YFSETQ. The V gene lost 7 bases and the J gene lost 0 bases, with 12 bases spanning the gap. The CDR3 spells CASRGGPSTDTQYF. The CDR3, as DNA: TGCGCCAGCCGAGGCGGGCCAAGCACAGATACGCAGTATTTT.